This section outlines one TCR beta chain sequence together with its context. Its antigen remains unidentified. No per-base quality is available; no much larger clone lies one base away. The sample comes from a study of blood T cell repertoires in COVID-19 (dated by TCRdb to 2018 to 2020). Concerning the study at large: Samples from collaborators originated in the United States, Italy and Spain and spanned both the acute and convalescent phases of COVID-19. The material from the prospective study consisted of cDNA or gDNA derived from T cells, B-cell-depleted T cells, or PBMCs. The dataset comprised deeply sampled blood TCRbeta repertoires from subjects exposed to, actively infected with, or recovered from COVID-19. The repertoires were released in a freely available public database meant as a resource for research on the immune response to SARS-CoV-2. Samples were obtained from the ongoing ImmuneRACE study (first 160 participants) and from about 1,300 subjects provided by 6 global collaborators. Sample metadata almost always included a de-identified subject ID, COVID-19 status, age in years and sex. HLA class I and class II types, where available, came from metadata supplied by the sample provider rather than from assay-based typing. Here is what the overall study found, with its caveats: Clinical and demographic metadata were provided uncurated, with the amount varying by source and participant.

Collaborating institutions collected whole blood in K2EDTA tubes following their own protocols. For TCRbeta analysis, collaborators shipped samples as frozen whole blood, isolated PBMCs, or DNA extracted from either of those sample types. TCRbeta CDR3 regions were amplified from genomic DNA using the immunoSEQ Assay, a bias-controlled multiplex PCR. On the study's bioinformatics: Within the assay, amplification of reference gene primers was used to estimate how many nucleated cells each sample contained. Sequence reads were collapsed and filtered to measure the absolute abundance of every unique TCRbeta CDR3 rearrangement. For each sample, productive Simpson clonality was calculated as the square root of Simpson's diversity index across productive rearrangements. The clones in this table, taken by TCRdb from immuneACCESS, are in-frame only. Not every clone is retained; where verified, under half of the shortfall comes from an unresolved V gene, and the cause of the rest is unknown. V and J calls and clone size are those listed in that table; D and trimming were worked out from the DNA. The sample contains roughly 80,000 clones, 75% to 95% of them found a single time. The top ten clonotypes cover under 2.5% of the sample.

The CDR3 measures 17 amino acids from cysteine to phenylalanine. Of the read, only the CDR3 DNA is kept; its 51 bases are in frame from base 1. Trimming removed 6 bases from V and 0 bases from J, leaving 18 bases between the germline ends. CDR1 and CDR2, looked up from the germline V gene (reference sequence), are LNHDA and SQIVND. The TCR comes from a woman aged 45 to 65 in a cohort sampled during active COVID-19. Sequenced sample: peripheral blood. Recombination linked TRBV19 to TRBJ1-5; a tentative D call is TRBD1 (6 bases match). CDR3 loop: CASSRATGTYSNQPQHF. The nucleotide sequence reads TGTGCCAGTAGCAGGGCCACAGGGACATATAGCAATCAGCCCCAGCATTTT.